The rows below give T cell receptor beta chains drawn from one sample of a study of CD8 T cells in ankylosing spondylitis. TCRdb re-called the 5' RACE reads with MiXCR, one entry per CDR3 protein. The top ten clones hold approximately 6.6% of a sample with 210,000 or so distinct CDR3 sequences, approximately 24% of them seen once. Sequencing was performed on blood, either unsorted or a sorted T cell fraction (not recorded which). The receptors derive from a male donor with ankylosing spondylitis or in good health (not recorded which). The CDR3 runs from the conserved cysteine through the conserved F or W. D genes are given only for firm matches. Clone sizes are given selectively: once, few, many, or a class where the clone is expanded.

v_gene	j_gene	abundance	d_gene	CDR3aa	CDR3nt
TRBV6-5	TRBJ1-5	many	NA	CASSSGQHNQPQHF	TGTGCCAGCAGTTCCGGACAGCACAATCAGCCCCAGCATTTT
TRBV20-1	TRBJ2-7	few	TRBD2	CSGSVGGRAYEQYF	TGCAGTGGAAGTGTTGGCGGGAGAGCCTACGAGCAGTACTTC
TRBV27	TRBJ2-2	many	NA	CASSLGAGVNTGELFF	TGTGCCAGCAGTTTGGGGGCAGGGGTAAACACCGGGGAGCTGTTTTTT
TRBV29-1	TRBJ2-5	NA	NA	CSVVGGDETQYF	TGCAGCGTTGTGGGTGGGGACGAGACCCAGTACTTC
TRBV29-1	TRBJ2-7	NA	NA	CSVEIHYEQYF	TGCAGCGTTGAAATCCACTACGAGCAGTACTTC
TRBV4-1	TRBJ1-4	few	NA	CASSQVSFGFGEKLFF	TGCGCCAGCAGCCAAGTTTCGTTCGGGTTCGGTGAAAAACTGTTTTTT
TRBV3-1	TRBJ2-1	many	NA	CASSLKTGNEQFF	TGTGCCAGCAGCCTAAAAACCGGCAATGAGCAGTTCTTC
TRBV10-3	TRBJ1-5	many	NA	CAISEMGRVGEPQHF	TGTGCCATCAGTGAGATGGGCAGGGTGGGGGAGCCCCAGCATTTT
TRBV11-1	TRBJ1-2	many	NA	CASSLRGDGYTF	TGTGCCAGCAGCTTACGTGGAGATGGCTACACCTTC
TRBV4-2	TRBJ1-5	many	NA	CASSQDRGVGHQHF	TGTGCCAGCAGCCAAGATAGGGGGGTGGGCCATCAGCATTTT
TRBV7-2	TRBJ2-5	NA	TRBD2	CASSPPTSGSGKTQYF	TGTGCCAGCAGCCCACCCACTAGCGGGAGTGGAAAGACCCAGTACTTC
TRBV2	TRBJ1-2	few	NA	CATSGRDYGYTF	TGTGCCACCTCGGGCAGGGACTATGGCTACACCTTC
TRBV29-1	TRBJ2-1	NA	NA	CSVVGNGHEQFF	TGCAGCGTCGTTGGGAACGGGCATGAGCAGTTCTTC
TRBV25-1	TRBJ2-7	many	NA	CASSEGGEQYF	TGTGCCAGCAGTGAAGGTGGCGAGCAGTACTTC
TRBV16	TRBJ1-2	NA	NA	CASSQPPTRENYGYTF	TGTGCCAGCAGCCAACCTCCAACCAGGGAGAACTATGGCTACACCTTC
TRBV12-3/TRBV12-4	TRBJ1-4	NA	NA	CASSSGSGKLFF	TGTGCCAGCAGTTCGGGGTCTGGAAAACTGTTTTTT
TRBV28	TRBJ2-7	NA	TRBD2	CASRTGGLYEQYF	TGTGCCAGCAGAACGGGAGGGCTCTACGAGCAGTACTTC
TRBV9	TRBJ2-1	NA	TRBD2	CASSVDAGGSYNEQFF	TGTGCCAGCAGCGTAGACGCGGGGGGGTCCTACAATGAGCAGTTCTTC
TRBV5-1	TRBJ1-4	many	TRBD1	CASSSGTGPSDEKLFF	TGCGCCAGCAGCTCCGGGACAGGGCCGTCGGATGAAAAACTGTTTTTT
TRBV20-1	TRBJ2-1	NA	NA	CSAVDPPYNEQFF	TGCAGTGCTGTGGACCCCCCCTACAATGAGCAGTTCTTC
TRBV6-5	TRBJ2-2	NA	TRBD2	CASSYHGTSGKTGELFF	TGTGCCAGCAGTTACCATGGGACTAGCGGGAAAACCGGGGAGCTGTTTTTT
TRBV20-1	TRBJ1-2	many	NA	CSAREAGGDGYTF	TGCAGTGCTAGAGAGGCCGGGGGAGATGGCTACACCTTC
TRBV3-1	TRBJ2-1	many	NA	CASSHLDKGLKYNEQFF	TGTGCCAGCAGCCACCTAGATAAAGGGTTGAAATACAATGAGCAGTTCTTC
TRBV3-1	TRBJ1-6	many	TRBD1	CASSRPGTDNSPLHF	TGTGCCAGCAGCCGCCCCGGGACAGATAATTCACCCCTCCACTTT
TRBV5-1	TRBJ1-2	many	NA	CASSLPLGGTGGYTF	TGCGCCAGCAGCTTGCCGCTCGGGGGCACGGGGGGCTACACCTTC
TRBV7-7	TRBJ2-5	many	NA	CASSPAAQETQYF	TGTGCTAGCAGCCCGGCAGCCCAAGAGACCCAGTACTTC
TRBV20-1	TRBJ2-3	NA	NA	CSARKGPRETQYF	TGCAGTGCTAGGAAGGGACCCCGTGAGACGCAGTATTTT
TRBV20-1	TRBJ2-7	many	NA	CSARDSSSYEQYF	TGCAGTGCTAGGGACTCAAGCTCCTACGAGCAGTACTTC
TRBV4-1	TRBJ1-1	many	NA	CASSQPHMKGTEAFF	TGCGCCAGCAGCCAACCCCATATGAAGGGCACTGAAGCTTTCTTT
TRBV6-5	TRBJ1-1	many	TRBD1	CASSLTQGVNTEAFF	TGTGCCAGCAGTCTTACTCAGGGGGTGAACACTGAAGCTTTCTTT
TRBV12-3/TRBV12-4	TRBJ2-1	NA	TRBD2	CTFSFASGRPKSSYNEQFF	TGTACCTTCAGTTTCGCTAGCGGGAGGCCCAAAAGCTCCTACAATGAGCAGTTCTTC
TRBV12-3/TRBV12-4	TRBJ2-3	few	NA	CASSQDWSTDTQYF	TGTGCCAGCAGCCAGGACTGGAGCACAGATACGCAGTATTTT
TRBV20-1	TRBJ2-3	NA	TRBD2	CSASYGGVTDTQYF	TGCAGTGCTAGTTACGGGGGGGTTACAGATACGCAGTATTTT
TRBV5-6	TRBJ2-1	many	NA	CASSGPGLGVHEQFF	TGTGCCAGCAGCGGACCGGGACTGGGGGTCCATGAGCAGTTCTTC
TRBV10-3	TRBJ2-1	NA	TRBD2	CAINRAGAYNEQFF	TGTGCCATCAATCGAGCGGGAGCTTACAATGAGCAGTTCTTC
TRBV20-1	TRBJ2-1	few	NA	CSASPLAGEQFF	TGCAGTGCTAGCCCCCTAGCTGGTGAGCAGTTCTTC
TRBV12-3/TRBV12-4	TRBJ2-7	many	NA	CASSLDRWGDSYEQYF	TGTGCCAGCAGTTTAGATCGCTGGGGGGACTCCTACGAGCAGTACTTC
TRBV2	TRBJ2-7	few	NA	CASSERGLLGDSYEQYF	TGTGCCAGCAGTGAAAGGGGATTGCTGGGGGATAGCTACGAGCAGTACTTC
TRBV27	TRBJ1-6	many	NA	CASSLSMDLGAPLHF	TGTGCCAGCAGTTTATCGATGGACTTAGGAGCACCCCTCCACTTT
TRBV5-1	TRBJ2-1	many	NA	CASSSIDQGSYNEQFF	TGCGCCAGCAGCTCGATAGATCAGGGATCCTACAATGAGCAGTTCTTC
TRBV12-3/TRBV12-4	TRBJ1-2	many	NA	CASRQTGRTYGYTF	TGTGCCAGCAGGCAGACGGGACGGACATATGGCTACACCTTC
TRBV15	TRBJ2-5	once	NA	CATSSISGRETQYF	TGTGCCACCAGCAGTATTTCAGGGCGAGAGACCCAGTACTTC
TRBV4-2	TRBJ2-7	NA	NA	CASSPHFDEQYF	TGTGCCAGCAGCCCTCATTTTGACGAGCAGTACTTC
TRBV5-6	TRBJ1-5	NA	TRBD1	CASSRGQASSQPQHF	TGTGCCAGCAGCCGGGGACAGGCGTCAAGTCAGCCCCAGCATTTT
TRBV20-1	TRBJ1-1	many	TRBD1	CSARKTGMRGTEAFF	TGCAGTGCTCGCAAGACAGGGATGCGGGGCACTGAAGCTTTCTTT
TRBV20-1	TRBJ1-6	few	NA	CSASVQGANSPLHF	TGCAGTGCTTCGGTACAGGGCGCTAATTCACCCCTCCACTTT
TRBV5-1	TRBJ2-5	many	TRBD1	CASSLRQGETQYF	TGCGCCAGCAGCTTGAGACAGGGCGAGACCCAGTACTTC
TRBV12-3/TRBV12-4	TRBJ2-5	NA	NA	CASSLNFAETQYF	TGTGCCAGCAGTTTGAATTTTGCGGAGACCCAGTACTTC
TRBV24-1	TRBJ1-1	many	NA	CATRKRTQGSEAFF	TGTGCCACCAGAAAGAGAACCCAGGGGAGTGAAGCTTTCTTT
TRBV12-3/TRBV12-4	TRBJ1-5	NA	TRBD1	CASSLDRADQPQHF	TGTGCCAGCAGCTTGGACAGGGCGGATCAGCCCCAGCATTTT
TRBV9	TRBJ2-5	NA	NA	CASSDSSETQYF	TGTGCCAGCAGCGACAGTAGTGAGACCCAGTACTTC
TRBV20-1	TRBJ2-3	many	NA	CSASVASDTQYF	TGCAGTGCTAGCGTAGCCAGCGATACGCAGTATTTT
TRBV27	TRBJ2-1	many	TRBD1	CASRSGQGFTNEQFF	TGTGCCAGCAGGTCCGGACAGGGGTTTACGAATGAGCAGTTCTTC
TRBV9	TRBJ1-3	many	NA	CASSALGGNGNTIYF	TGTGCCAGCAGCGCTTTAGGGGGAAATGGAAACACCATATATTTT
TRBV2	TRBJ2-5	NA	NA	CASRLSDETQYF	TGTGCCAGCAGGCTATCGGACGAGACCCAGTACTTC
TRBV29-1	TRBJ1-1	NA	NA	CSVVVNRAINTEAFF	TGCAGCGTTGTCGTCAACAGGGCCATAAACACTGAAGCTTTCTTT
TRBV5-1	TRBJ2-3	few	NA	CASSSDHSTDTQYF	TGCGCCAGCAGCTCAGACCATAGCACAGATACGCAGTATTTT
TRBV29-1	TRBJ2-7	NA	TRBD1	CSVGAGGNPYEQYF	TGCAGCGTTGGGGCAGGGGGTAACCCCTACGAGCAGTACTTC
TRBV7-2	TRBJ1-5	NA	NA	CASSLGGGQPQHF	TGTGCCAGCAGCTTAGGAGGGGGTCAGCCCCAGCATTTT